This is a list of T cell receptor beta chains from one sample in a study of T cells in Graves' hyperthyroidism and ophthalmopathy. TCRdb analysed the multiplex PCR reads with MiXCR anew, one entry per CDR3 protein. The sample includes about 480,000 distinct CDR3 sequences, 22% seen only once; the top ten take 49%. The sample consisted of blood. These receptors were obtained from a woman aged 70-85 years with Graves' ophthalmopathy. Both conserved end residues are part of each CDR3. The D gene is left open where the match is weak. Not every row has a clone size; where given, it reads once, few, many or a size class.

v_gene: TRBV29-1
d_gene: NA
j_gene: TRBJ2-3
abundance: few
len: 11
CDR3nt: TGCAGCGTTGAATGGGTTGATACGCAGTATTTT
CDR3aa: CSVEWVDTQYF

v_gene: TRBV29-1
d_gene: NA
j_gene: TRBJ2-7
abundance: NA
len: 11
CDR3nt: TGCAGCGTTGAACGGGAGTCAGGGCAGTACTTC
CDR3aa: CSVERESGQYF

v_gene: TRBV5-1
d_gene: NA
j_gene: TRBJ2-1
abundance: many
len: 14
CDR3nt: TGCGCCAGCAGCTTGGAAACTGCCTACAATGAGCAGTTCTTC
CDR3aa: CASSLETAYNEQFF

v_gene: TRBV6-1
d_gene: NA
j_gene: TRBJ2-7
abundance: few
len: 14
CDR3nt: TGTGCCAGCAGTACCCAAGGGGGGCCCTACGAGCAGTACTTC
CDR3aa: CASSTQGGPYEQYF

v_gene: TRBV5-6
d_gene: NA
j_gene: TRBJ2-7
abundance: NA
len: 13
CDR3nt: TGTGCCAGCAGAGGACCACTGGATTCCGAGCAGTACTTC
CDR3aa: CASRGPLDSEQYF

v_gene: TRBV28
d_gene: NA
j_gene: TRBJ2-5
abundance: few
len: 12
CDR3nt: TGTGCCGTCCGACGGGGCCAAGAGACCCAGTACTTC
CDR3aa: CAVRRGQETQYF

v_gene: TRBV6-1
d_gene: NA
j_gene: TRBJ1-2
abundance: NA
len: 12
CDR3nt: TGTGCCAGCACGTCAAAAAGGGTTGGCTACACCTTC
CDR3aa: CASTSKRVGYTF

v_gene: TRBV7-9
d_gene: NA
j_gene: TRBJ2-5
abundance: many
len: 15
CDR3nt: TGTGCCAGCAGCTTAAATCCGGGGTTGCAAGAGACCCAGTACTTC
CDR3aa: CASSLNPGLQETQYF

v_gene: TRBV6-5
d_gene: NA
j_gene: TRBJ2-5
abundance: NA
len: 17
CDR3nt: TGTGCCAGCAGTTACTCGAAGCAGGGACGGGGACAAGAGACCCAGTACTTC
CDR3aa: CASSYSKQGRGQETQYF

v_gene: TRBV10-2
d_gene: NA
j_gene: TRBJ1-1
abundance: NA
len: 12
CDR3nt: TGCGCCAGCAGTGGAGGGGCGGCTGAAGCTTTCTTT
CDR3aa: CASSGGAAEAFF

v_gene: TRBV2
d_gene: NA
j_gene: TRBJ1-4
abundance: NA
len: 14
CDR3nt: TGTGCCAGCAGCGGATGGACAGTTGATGAAAAACTGTTTTTT
CDR3aa: CASSGWTVDEKLFF

v_gene: TRBV11-3
d_gene: TRBD2
j_gene: TRBJ2-3
abundance: many
len: 14
CDR3nt: TGTGCCAGCAGCTCCCATCCGGGGGAGGGTACGCAGTATTTT
CDR3aa: CASSSHPGEGTQYF

v_gene: TRBV29-1
d_gene: TRBD1
j_gene: TRBJ1-2
abundance: NA
len: 13
CDR3nt: TGCAGCGCTACACCCCGGACAGGTCTAGGCTACACCTTC
CDR3aa: CSATPRTGLGYTF

v_gene: TRBV28
d_gene: NA
j_gene: TRBJ1-4
abundance: few
len: 14
CDR3nt: TGTGCCAGCAGTTTATTCCGGGTTAGGGAAAAACTGTTTTTT
CDR3aa: CASSLFRVREKLFF

v_gene: TRBV5-1
d_gene: NA
j_gene: TRBJ2-2
abundance: few
len: 13
CDR3nt: TGCGCCAGCAGCTTGTACGAGGGCGGGGAGCTGTTTTTT
CDR3aa: CASSLYEGGELFF

v_gene: TRBV20-1
d_gene: NA
j_gene: TRBJ1-5
abundance: many
len: 13
CDR3nt: TGCAGTGCAAAGAGCGGGGCGCGACAGCCCCAGCATTTT
CDR3aa: CSAKSGARQPQHF

v_gene: TRBV3-1
d_gene: TRBD1
j_gene: TRBJ1-2
abundance: few
len: 15
CDR3nt: TGTGCCAGCAGCGAGCTGGACAGGGGCGCCTATGGCTACACCTTC
CDR3aa: CASSELDRGAYGYTF

v_gene: TRBV7-3
d_gene: NA
j_gene: TRBJ2-1
abundance: NA
len: 16
CDR3nt: TGTGCCAGCAGCTTAACCAGGGGGGCAGTGAACAATGAGCAGTTCTTC
CDR3aa: CASSLTRGAVNNEQFF

v_gene: TRBV6-1
d_gene: NA
j_gene: TRBJ1-1
abundance: NA
len: 14
CDR3nt: TGTGCCAGCAGCCCTATCGTAGGTAACACTGAAGCTTTCTTT
CDR3aa: CASSPIVGNTEAFF

v_gene: TRBV20-1
d_gene: TRBD2
j_gene: TRBJ2-1
abundance: many
len: 14
CDR3nt: TGCAGTGCTTCTCTAGCGGGAGCGGACAATGAGCAGTTCTTC
CDR3aa: CSASLAGADNEQFF

v_gene: TRBV24-1
d_gene: TRBD2
j_gene: TRBJ2-1
abundance: few
len: 13
CDR3nt: TGTGCCACCAGTAGCGGGGGCTACAATGAGCAGTTCTTC
CDR3aa: CATSSGGYNEQFF

v_gene: TRBV5-4
d_gene: TRBD2
j_gene: TRBJ2-5
abundance: NA
len: 18
CDR3nt: TGTGCCAGCAGCTTTAGGGCTAGCGGGAGGGCCGGTGGAGAGACCCAGTACTTC
CDR3aa: CASSFRASGRAGGETQYF

v_gene: TRBV5-6
d_gene: TRBD1
j_gene: TRBJ1-2
abundance: NA
len: 16
CDR3nt: TGTGCCAGCAGCTCATCCGGGACAGGGGTGTTTTATGGCTACACCTTC
CDR3aa: CASSSSGTGVFYGYTF

v_gene: TRBV5-1
d_gene: NA
j_gene: TRBJ1-1
abundance: many
len: 14
CDR3nt: TGCGCCAGCAGCTTGGAGGGCAGGGACACTGAAGCTTTCTTT
CDR3aa: CASSLEGRDTEAFF

v_gene: TRBV5-1
d_gene: NA
j_gene: TRBJ1-5
abundance: many
len: 15
CDR3nt: TGCGCCAGCAGCCCGAAAACAGGGACGGATCAGCCCCAGCATTTT
CDR3aa: CASSPKTGTDQPQHF

v_gene: TRBV27
d_gene: NA
j_gene: TRBJ1-2
abundance: few
len: 13
CDR3nt: TGTGCCAGCAGCCTCCGGAAGGGTGGCGGCTACACCTTC
CDR3aa: CASSLRKGGGYTF